This T cell receptor beta chain is from a study of blood T cell repertoires in COVID-19. The method was immunoSEQ multiplex PCR; TCRdb's version includes in-frame clones alone and lacks a portion of them. The table has about 80,000 clones, roughly 80% seen once. In germline, CDR1 is SGHTA, CDR2 FQGNSA. V dropped 2 bases and J dropped 4; count of bases not matched to a gene: 4. The CDR3 contains 14 residues. The receptor was isolated from a woman older than 75 with acute or convalescent COVID-19. The chain has TRBV7-2 and TRBJ1-2; 7 bases line up with TRBD1. Sequenced input: peripheral blood. CDR3 loop: CASSLTGESYGYTF. The CDR3 nucleotides are TGTGCCAGCAGCTTAACAGGGGAGTCCTATGGCTACACCTTC.